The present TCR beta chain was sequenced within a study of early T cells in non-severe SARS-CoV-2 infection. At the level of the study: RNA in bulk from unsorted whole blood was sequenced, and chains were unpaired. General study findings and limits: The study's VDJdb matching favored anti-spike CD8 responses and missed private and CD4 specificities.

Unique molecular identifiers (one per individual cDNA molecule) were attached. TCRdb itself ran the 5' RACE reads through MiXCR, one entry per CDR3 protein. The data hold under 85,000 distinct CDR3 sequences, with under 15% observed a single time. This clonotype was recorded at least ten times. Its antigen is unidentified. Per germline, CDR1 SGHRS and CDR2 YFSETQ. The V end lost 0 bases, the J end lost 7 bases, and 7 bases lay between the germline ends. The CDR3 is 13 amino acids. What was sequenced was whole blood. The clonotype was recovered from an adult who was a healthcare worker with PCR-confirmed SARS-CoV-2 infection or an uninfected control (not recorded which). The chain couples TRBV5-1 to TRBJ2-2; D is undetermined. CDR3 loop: CASSLVPGGELFF. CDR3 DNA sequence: TGCGCCAGCAGCTTGGTGCCAGGCGGGGAGCTGTTTTTT.